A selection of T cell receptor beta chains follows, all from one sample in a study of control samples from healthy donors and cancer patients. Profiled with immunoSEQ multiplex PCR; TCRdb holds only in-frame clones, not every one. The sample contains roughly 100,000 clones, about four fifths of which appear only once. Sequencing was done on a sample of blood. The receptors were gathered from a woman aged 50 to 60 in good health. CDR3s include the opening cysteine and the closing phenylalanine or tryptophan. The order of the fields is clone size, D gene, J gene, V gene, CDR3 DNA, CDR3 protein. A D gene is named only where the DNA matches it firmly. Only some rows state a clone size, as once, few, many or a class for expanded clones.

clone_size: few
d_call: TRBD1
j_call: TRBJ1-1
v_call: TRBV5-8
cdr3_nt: TGTGCCAGCAGCGGCGACAGGGGAACGACTGAAGCTTTCTTT
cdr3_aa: CASSGDRGTTEAFF

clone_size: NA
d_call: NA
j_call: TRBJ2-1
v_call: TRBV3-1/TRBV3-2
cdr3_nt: TGTGCCAGCAGCCACGCAAACTTAACAGGGAGCTCCTACAATGAGCAGTTCTTC
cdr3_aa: CASSHANLTGSSYNEQFF

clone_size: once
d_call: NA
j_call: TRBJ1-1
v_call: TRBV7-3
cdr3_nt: TGTGCCAGCAGCTTAACCGGTCTGGGGGCCACTGAAGCTTTCTTT
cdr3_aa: CASSLTGLGATEAFF

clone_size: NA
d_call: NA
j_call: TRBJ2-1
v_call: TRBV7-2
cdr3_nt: TGTGCCAGCAGCTTAGGTCGGGGGTTTAGCTCCTACAATGAGCAGTTCTTC
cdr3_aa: CASSLGRGFSSYNEQFF

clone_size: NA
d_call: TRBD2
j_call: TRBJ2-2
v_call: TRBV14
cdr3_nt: TGTGCCAGCAGTCCTCGGACTAGCGGGATCGCCGGGGAGCTGTTTTTT
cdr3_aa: CASSPRTSGIAGELFF

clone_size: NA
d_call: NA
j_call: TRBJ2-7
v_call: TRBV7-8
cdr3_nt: TGTGCCAGCAGCTTACGCTGGGGCTACGAGCAGTACTTC
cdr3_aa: CASSLRWGYEQYF

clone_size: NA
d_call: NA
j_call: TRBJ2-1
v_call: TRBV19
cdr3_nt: TGTGCCAGTAGTAGAACAAGTTCCTACAATGAGCAGTTCTTC
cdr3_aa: CASSRTSSYNEQFF

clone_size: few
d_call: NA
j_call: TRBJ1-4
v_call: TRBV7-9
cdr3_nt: TGTGCCAGCAGCTTAGTTGGGGAAAAACTGTTTTTT
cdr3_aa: CASSLVGEKLFF

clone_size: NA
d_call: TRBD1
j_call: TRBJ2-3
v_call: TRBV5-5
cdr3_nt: TGTGCCAGCAGCTTGGAGGGTGGACAGGGGGCCACAGATACGCAGTATTTT
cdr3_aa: CASSLEGGQGATDTQYF

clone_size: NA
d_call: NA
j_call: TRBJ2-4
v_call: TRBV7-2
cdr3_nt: TGTGCCAGCAGCTTAGCTGGAGGGGACATTCAGTACTTC
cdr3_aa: CASSLAGGDIQYF

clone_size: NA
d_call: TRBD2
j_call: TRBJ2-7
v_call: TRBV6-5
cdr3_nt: TGTGCCAGCACGTCTAGCGGGAGTTACGAGCAGTACTTC
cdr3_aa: CASTSSGSYEQYF

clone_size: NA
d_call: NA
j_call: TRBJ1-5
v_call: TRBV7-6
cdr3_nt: TGTGCCAGCAGCTTACATAGCAATCAGCCCCAGCATTTT
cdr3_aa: CASSLHSNQPQHF

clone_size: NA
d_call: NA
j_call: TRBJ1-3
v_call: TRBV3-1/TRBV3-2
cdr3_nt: TGTGCCAGCAGCCCGCTTGGGGGGGGCGTTGGAAACACCATATATTTT
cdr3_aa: CASSPLGGGVGNTIYF

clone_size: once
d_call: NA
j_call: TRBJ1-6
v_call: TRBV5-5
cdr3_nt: TGTGCCAGCAGCTTGGCCGGGACCGTAGGTTCACCCCTCCACTTT
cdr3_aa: CASSLAGTVGSPLHF

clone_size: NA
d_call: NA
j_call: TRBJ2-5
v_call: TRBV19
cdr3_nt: TGTGCCAGTAGTAGGGGAGGTGGGCAGTCCCGAGAGACCCAGTACTTC
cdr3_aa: CASSRGGGQSRETQYF

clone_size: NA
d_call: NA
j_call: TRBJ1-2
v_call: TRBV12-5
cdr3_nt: TGTGCTAGTGGAGACGAAGGGGCCTATGGCTACACCTTC
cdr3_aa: CASGDEGAYGYTF

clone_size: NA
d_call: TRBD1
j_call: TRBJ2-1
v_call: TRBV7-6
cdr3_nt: TGTGCCAGCAGCTTACGTTGGCCAGGGGGTTCGGATGAGCAGTTCTTC
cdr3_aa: CASSLRWPGGSDEQFF

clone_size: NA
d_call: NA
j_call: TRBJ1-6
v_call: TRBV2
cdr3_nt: TGTGCCAGCAGTGGTAATGCGAATGGTTCACCCCTCCACTTT
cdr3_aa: CASSGNANGSPLHF

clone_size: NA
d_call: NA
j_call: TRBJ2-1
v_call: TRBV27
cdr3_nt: TGTGCCAGCAGTTTAACGGTTAACTCCTACAATGAGCAGTTCTTC
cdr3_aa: CASSLTVNSYNEQFF

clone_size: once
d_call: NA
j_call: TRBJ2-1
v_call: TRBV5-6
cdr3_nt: TGTGCCAGCAGCCCAGTGATATCAGGGTACAATGAGCAGTTCTTC
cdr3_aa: CASSPVISGYNEQFF

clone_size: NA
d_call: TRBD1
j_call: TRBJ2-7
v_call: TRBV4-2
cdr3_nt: TGTGCCAGCAGCCAAGGGACAGGGAGGAGGGCCTACGAGCAGTACTTC
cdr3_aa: CASSQGTGRRAYEQYF

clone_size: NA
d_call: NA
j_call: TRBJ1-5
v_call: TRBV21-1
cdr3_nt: TGTGCCAGCAGCTCCCCGAGACAGGCCTATAGCAATCAGCCCCAGCATTTT
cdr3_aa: CASSSPRQAYSNQPQHF